The clone carrying this T cell receptor beta chain has just a few counts. The antigen is undetermined. This CDR3 comprises 15 residues. Germline V CDR1 and CDR2: MNHNY, SVGAGI (reference sequence). With 8 bases removed from V and 0 bases from J, the gap between germline ends came to 17 bases. The data originate from a study of post-analysis software for immune sequencing data. In the study overall: Patients with relapsing-remitting, secondary progressive and progressive-relapsing multiple sclerosis courses were all represented.

Study conclusions and caveats: Samples sharing a preparation batch grouped tightly together when assessed by F measure. Multiple sclerosis patients had significantly lower normalized Chao1 diversity than controls. Four or five TRBV segments (TRBV5-6, TRBV5-1 and TRBV20-1 among them) occurred more frequently in patients than in controls.

cDNA libraries for TCR beta contained unique molecular identifiers. It was from about 1 to 10 million T cells that some 460,000 cDNA molecules came. TCRdb reanalysed the PCR reads using MiXCR and keeps one entry per CDR3 protein. This sample has about 820,000 distinct CDR3 sequences, with approximately 50% found just once. This receptor was taken from a girl under 18 with multiple sclerosis. The sequenced material came from blood. This rearrangement joins TRBV6-6 to TRBJ2-7, with unresolved D. CDR3 bases: TGTGCCAGCCTTCGGACCGCGGATTCCTCCTACGAGCAGTACTTC. Translating it yields CASLRTADSSYEQYF.